These 31 T cell receptor beta chains originate from one sample sequenced in a study of T cell responses to AZD1222 COVID-19 vaccine (dated by TCRdb to the early 2020s). The sample's time point label, decoded: about 28 days (+/-7) after the second vaccine dose. Library prep was done by the immunoSEQ multiplex PCR assay. TCRdb retrieved this table from immuneACCESS and kept in-frame rearrangements only. Not all clones are present; in checked studies, unresolved V genes account for under half, and no reason is known for the remainder. This sample is represented by about 130,000 clones; roughly nine tenths of them were singletons. Jointly, the top ten make up over 8% of the sample. The specimen comprised peripheral blood, sampled 28 days after the second AZD1222 dose. The receptors were gathered from an adult who received the AZD1222 COVID-19 vaccine.

This clone ranks as medium-sized. The chain has TRBV6-5 and TRBJ1-2, with D tentatively TRBD1 (6 bases). The V end was cut by 4 bases, the J end by 5 bases, with 11 bases between. CDR1 and CDR2 from the germline V gene are MNHEY and SVGAGI. There are 13 residues in the CDR3. CDR3 in DNA: TGTGCCAGCAGTTCGGTCCAGGGGTATGGCTACACCTTC. It encodes CASSSVQGYGYTF.

This chain connects TRBV6-5 to TRBJ1-1; the D gene is possibly TRBD1 (6 bases). CDR1 is MNHEY, CDR2 SVGAGI, per germline. Trimming removed 7 bases at V and 5 bases at J, with 20 bases between. The CDR3 extends over 15 amino acids. The CDR3 spells CASTRIGGIRTEAFF. The DNA for the CDR3 is TGTGCCAGCACCCGGATAGGGGGGATTAGGACTGAAGCTTTCTTT.

This chain links TRBV6-5 with TRBJ2-3; D is ambiguous. CDR3 length: 15 amino acids. V was shortened by 6 bases and J by 2 bases, with 15 bases between the two germline ends. Per germline, CDR1 MNHEY and CDR2 SVGAGI. The CDR3 is CASSQDQDHTDTQYF. Here the CDR3 DNA reads TGTGCCAGCAGCCAGGACCAGGATCACACAGATACGCAGTATTTT.

V and J are TRBV2 and TRBJ2-7; the match to TRBD1 covers 8 bases. The germline V gene has CDR1 SNHLY and CDR2 FYNNEI. The CDR3 runs 14 residues. V shed 5 bases and J 5 bases; nucleotides not matched to a gene: 8. The CDR3 reads CASSTRTGIDEQYF. The CDR3 bases are TGTGCCAGCAGTACCCGGACAGGGATTGACGAGCAGTACTTC. The variable domain in full, completed from reference TRBV2 and TRBJ2-7, reads EPEVTQTPSHQVTQMGQEVILRCVPISNHLYFYWYRQILGQKVEFLVSFYNNEISEKSEIFDDQFSVERPDGSNFTLKIRSTKLEDSAMYFCASSTRTGIDEQYFGPGTRLTVT.

The V gene is TRBV30, the J gene TRBJ1-2; possible D gene TRBD1, 5 bases. V was clipped by 2 bases and J by 7 bases, with 20 bases between them. CDR1 GTSNPN and CDR2 SVGIG come from the germline V gene (reference sequence). The CDR3 covers 15 residues. This CDR3 is CAWSFRSSGLGGYTF. The CDR3 bases are TGTGCCTGGAGTTTCCGCTCCTCAGGGTTGGGTGGCTACACCTTC. Using reference TRBV30 and TRBJ1-2 for the parts outside the CDR3, the full variable domain is SQTIHQWPATLVQPVGSPLSLECTVEGTSNPNLYWYRQAAGRGLQLLFYSVGIGQISSEVPQNLSASRPQDRQFILSSKKLLLSDSGFYLCAWSFRSSGLGGYTFGSGTRLTVV.

J is TRBJ2-7 and V is TRBV7-8; 10 bases agree with TRBD2. The CDR3 spans 16 residues. Trimming cost V 1 base and J 3 bases; bases outside gene matches: 6. From germline, CDR1 is SGHVS and CDR2 FQNEAQ. The CDR3 spells CASSLGGLAGDYEQYF. In DNA form, the CDR3 reads TGTGCCAGCAGCTTAGGAGGCCTAGCGGGAGACTACGAGCAGTACTTC.

The chain joins TRBV4-1 to TRBJ1-1; D is undetermined. Germline V gives CDR1 MGHRA, CDR2 YSYEKL. This CDR3 has 13 residues. V gave up 1 base and J gave up 5 bases, with 8 bases separating them. The CDR3 region has the DNA TGCGCCAGCAGCCAAGTCCGGGTAACTGAAGCTTTCTTT. Residues: CASSQVRVTEAFF.

The chain links TRBV6-1 to TRBJ1-4; perhaps TRBD1 as D (5 bases). Germline CDR1 reads MNHNS; CDR2 reads SASEGT. This CDR3 is 14 amino acids long. Trimming removed 3 bases from V and 8 bases from J, with 13 bases in between. The CDR3 nucleotides read TGTGCCAGCAGTGATAGGGGAAGAGAGGAAAAACTGTTTTTT. Its protein product is CASSDRGREEKLFF.

The rearrangement joins TRBV7-9 to TRBJ2-7; TRBD2 matches at 7 bases. The CDR3 length is 13 residues. V lost 4 bases to trimming and J lost 7 bases; unmatched junction nucleotides: 7. Per germline, CDR1 SEHNR and CDR2 FQNEAQ (reference sequence). The CDR3 nucleotides are TGTGCCAGCAGCTGGCGGGGAGCGGGGGAGCAGTACTTC. Translation: CASSWRGAGEQYF.

This sequence joins TRBV4-1 and TRBJ1-5; D not certain. Trimming removed 4 bases at V and 1 base at J, with 11 bases between. Germline V gene data show CDR1 as MGHRA and CDR2 as YSYEKL. This CDR3 has 15 amino acids. In DNA form, the CDR3 reads TGCGCCAGCAGCCCCCTCCTCGACAGCAATCAGCCCCAGCATTTT. This encodes CASSPLLDSNQPQHF.

V usage is TRBV4-1 and J usage is TRBJ1-5; 9 positions agree with TRBD1. The germline V gene has CDR1 MGHRA and CDR2 YSYEKL. The trim removed 4 bases at V and 9 bases at J, leaving 10 bases unmatched. CDR3 length equals 15 residues. CDR3 protein: CASSPGTTGGRPQHF. The CDR3 nucleotides are TGCGCCAGCAGCCCCGGAACGACAGGGGGTCGGCCCCAGCATTTT.

This clone was found once. V gene TRBV11-2 combines with J gene TRBJ1-2; a weak D match, TRBD1 (5 bases). V lost 6 bases, J lost 7 bases, and 9 bases lay in between. Germline assignment: CDR1 SGHAT and CDR2 FQNNGV. The CDR3 has 11 amino acids. Written as DNA, the CDR3 is TGTGCCAGCAGAGGGGTTCGTGGCTACACCTTC. Translation gives CASRGVRGYTF.

This chain links TRBV11-2 with TRBJ1-1; D possibly corresponds to TRBD1 (5 bases). Germline lookup yields CDR1 SGHAT and CDR2 FQNNGV. Deletions cut 4 bases from V and 4 bases from J, with 13 bases between. The CDR3 has 14 residues. CDR3 sequence reads: CASSSWLGGTEAFF. CDR3 sequence (DNA): TGTGCCAGCAGCTCATGGTTGGGGGGCACTGAAGCTTTCTTT.

The genes are TRBV29-1 and TRBJ1-2; no clear D gene. Per the germline V gene, CDR1 is SQVTM and CDR2 is ANQGSEA. The CDR3 sequence is 12 residues long. CDR3 sequence: CSAWTRVYGYTF. CDR3 DNA sequence: TGCAGTGCCTGGACGAGGGTCTATGGCTACACCTTC.

This rearrangement joins TRBV5-1 to TRBJ1-3; unclear D gene. V lost 4 bases to trimming and J lost 0 bases, with 14 bases between them. Germline V gene lookup returns CDR1 SGHRS and CDR2 YFSETQ. The CDR3 totals 16 residues. This chain's CDR3 is CASSLAGSLSGNTIYF. The CDR3, as DNA: TGCGCCAGCAGCCTGGCCGGGTCCCTCTCTGGAAACACCATATATTTT.

The chain uses TRBV19 and TRBJ1-5; D perhaps matches TRBD1 (6 bases). The V and J ends lost 6 bases and 2 bases respectively, with 8 bases between them. This CDR3 region has 13 residues. The germline V gene has CDR1 LNHDA and CDR2 SQIVND (reference sequence). CDR3 nucleotide sequence: TGTGCCAGTAGGGCAGGGGGCAATCAGCCCCAGCATTTT. Its protein is CASRAGGNQPQHF.

The chain is built from TRBV7-9 and TRBJ1-4; D is ambiguous. The CDR3 consists of 14 residues. Looked up from germline, CDR1 is SEHNR and CDR2 is FQNEAQ (reference sequence). Trimming took 3 bases from V and 8 from J, leaving 13 bases between them. The CDR3 DNA follows: TGTGCCAGCAGCTTCGGAACCCTGGGCGAAAAACTGTTTTTT. Amino acid sequence: CASSFGTLGEKLFF.

The DNA for the CDR3 is TGTGCCAGCAGTGACAGTAGCGGGGGGTCGCAGTATTTT. It is translated as CASSDSSGGSQYF. The V gene is TRBV6-4, the J gene TRBJ2-3; 10 positions match TRBD2. The ends lost 2 bases at V and 10 bases at J; junction bases unmatched: 3. Germline V CDR1 and CDR2: MRHNA, SNTAGT. This CDR3 comprises 13 residues.

The V and J genes are TRBV7-8 and TRBJ1-1; D gene ambiguous. The CDR3 totals 14 residues. Germline V gene sequence: CDR1 SGHVS, CDR2 FQNEAQ. Between the trimmed V and J ends, which lost 2 bases and 3 bases, there was a span of 10 bases. CDR3 coding DNA: TGTGCCAGCAGCTTAATGGTAGCGTACACTGAAGCTTTCTTT. This gives the protein CASSLMVAYTEAFF.

V and J are TRBV5-1 and TRBJ2-3, with 7 bases matching TRBD2. The V segment lost 0 bases and the J segment 2 bases; nucleotides outside the gene matches: 9. Germline CDR1 is SGHRS and CDR2 is YFSETQ. This CDR3 spans 17 amino acids. The CDR3 DNA follows: TGCGCCAGCAGCTTGGGGCTAGCGGAGACACTCACAGATACGCAGTATTTT. Amino acid sequence: CASSLGLAETLTDTQYF.

J is TRBJ1-1 and V is TRBV25-1, with D hard to call. The germline V gene encodes CDR1 MGHDK and CDR2 SYGVNS. The CDR3 has 13 amino acids. The V and J ends lost 1 base and 3 bases respectively, with 6 bases between them. The CDR3 spells CASSESEYTEAFF. Written as DNA, the CDR3 is TGTGCCAGCAGTGAATCGGAGTACACTGAAGCTTTCTTT.

V gene TRBV28 combines with J gene TRBJ1-2, with a possible D match to TRBD1 (6 bases). The CDR3 runs 13 residues. Between the trimmed V and J ends, which lost 5 bases and 4 bases, there was a span of 11 bases. CDR1 and CDR2 (germline): MDHEN, SYDVKM. CDR3 sequence: CASSLTGSYGYTF. DNA of the CDR3: TGTGCCAGCAGTCTGACAGGCTCCTATGGCTACACCTTC.

The CDR3: CAGGTSGGRPGELFF. CDR3 DNA: TGTGCCGGAGGGACTAGCGGGGGTCGGCCCGGGGAGCTGTTTTTT. The rearrangement uses TRBV30 and TRBJ2-2, with TRBD2 identical over 14 bases. Per germline, CDR1 GTSNPN and CDR2 SVGIG (reference sequence). The CDR3 length is 15 residues. Unmatched junction bases numbered 8, after V lost 8 bases and J lost 6 bases.

The chain joins TRBV13 to TRBJ1-5; D is unclear. This CDR3 region has 14 residues. Germline CDR1 and CDR2: PRHDT and FYEKMQ (reference sequence). V was pared by 0 bases and J by 3 bases, with 6 bases between. CDR3 sequence reads: CASSLGGHNQPQHF. CDR3 in DNA: TGTGCCAGCAGCTTAGGGGGCCACAATCAGCCCCAGCATTTT.

V usage is TRBV5-1 and J usage is TRBJ2-7; the D is unclear. V lost 2 bases to trimming and J lost 2 bases, with 2 bases between them. Germline loops: CDR1 SGHRS, CDR2 YFSETQ. This CDR3 is built from 11 residues. CDR3 sequence reads: CASSFAYEQYF. DNA of the CDR3: TGCGCCAGCAGCTTCGCCTACGAGCAGTACTTC.

CDR3 bases: TGTGCCAGCAGTTCCGGAACGCGCGAGACCCAGTACTTC. Protein product: CASSSGTRETQYF. The rearrangement joins TRBV11-2 to TRBJ2-5; D not resolved. Germline lookup yields CDR1 SGHAT and CDR2 FQNNGV. With 6 bases removed from V and 5 bases from J, the gap between germline ends came to 13 bases. The CDR3 is 13 amino acids.

This clone was seen a single time. This chain links TRBV27 with TRBJ2-3; D perhaps matches TRBD2 (5 bases). This CDR3 region has 12 residues. Germline assignment: CDR1 MNHEY and CDR2 SMNVEV (reference sequence). Trimming cost V 3 bases and J 10 bases, with 11 bases left between them. CDR3 in DNA: TGTGCCAGCAGTTTCCGTGCGGGCGCGCAGTATTTT. Encoded protein: CASSFRAGAQYF.

J is TRBJ2-6 and V is TRBV4-1; D uncertain. CDR1 and CDR2 (germline): MGHRA, YSYEKL. Trimming removed 1 base at V and 0 bases at J, with 7 bases between. CDR3 length: 16 residues. CDR3 amino acids: CASSQVASSGANVLTF. CDR3 coding DNA: TGCGCCAGCAGCCAAGTAGCATCCTCTGGGGCCAACGTCCTGACTTTC.

The CDR3 loop reads CASEAGVVGNQPQHF. The CDR3 nucleotides read TGTGCCAGCGAGGCCGGGGTTGTGGGCAATCAGCCCCAGCATTTT. This sequence joins TRBV6-5 and TRBJ1-5; the D is unclear. CDR3 size: 15 residues. V was cut by 8 bases and J by 2 bases, with 16 bases left in between. CDR1 is MNHEY and CDR2 is SVGAGI in the germline V gene.

The rearrangement uses TRBV6-5 and TRBJ1-5; a possible D gene is TRBD1 (5 bases). Trimming took 6 bases from V and 5 from J, leaving 11 bases between them. CDR1 is MNHEY and CDR2 is SVGAGI in the germline V gene. This CDR3 has 13 residues. CDR3 sequence: CASSWGSDQPQHF. The CDR3 nucleotides read TGTGCCAGCAGCTGGGGGTCCGATCAGCCCCAGCATTTT.

This clone has only one observation. The chain employs TRBV6-5 and TRBJ1-6; no firm D call. From germline, CDR1 is MNHEY and CDR2 SVGAGI. The CDR3 runs 15 residues. V dropped 4 bases and J dropped 4 bases, with 11 bases sitting between them. The CDR3 DNA is TGTGCCAGCAGTTTCCGGAGCACGTATAATTCACCCCTCCACTTT. Translation: CASSFRSTYNSPLHF.